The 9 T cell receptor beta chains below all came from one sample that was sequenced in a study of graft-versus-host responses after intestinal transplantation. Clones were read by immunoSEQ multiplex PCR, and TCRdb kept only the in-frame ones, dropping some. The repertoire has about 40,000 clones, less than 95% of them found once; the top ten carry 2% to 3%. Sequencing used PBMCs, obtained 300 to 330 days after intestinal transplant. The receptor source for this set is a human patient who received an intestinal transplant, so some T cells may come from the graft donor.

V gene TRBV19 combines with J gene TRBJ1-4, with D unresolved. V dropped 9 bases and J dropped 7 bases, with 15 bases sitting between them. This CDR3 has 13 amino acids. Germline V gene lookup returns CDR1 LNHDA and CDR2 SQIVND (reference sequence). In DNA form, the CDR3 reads TGTGCCAGATACAGATCCAGTGGTGAAAAACTGTTTTTT. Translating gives CARYRSSGEKLFF.

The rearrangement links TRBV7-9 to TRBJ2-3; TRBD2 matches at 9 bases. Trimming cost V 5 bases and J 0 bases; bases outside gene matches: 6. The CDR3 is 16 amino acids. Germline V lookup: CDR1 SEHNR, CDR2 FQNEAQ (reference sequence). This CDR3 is CASSRSSGDSTDTQYF. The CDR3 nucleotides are TGTGCCAGCAGCAGATCTAGCGGGGACAGCACAGATACGCAGTATTTT. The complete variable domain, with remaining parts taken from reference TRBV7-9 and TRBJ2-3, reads DTGVSQNPRHKITKRGQNVTFRCDPISEHNRLYWYRQTLGQGPEFLTYFQNEAQLEKSRLLSDRFSAERPKGSFSTLEIQRTEQGDSAMYLCASSRSSGDSTDTQYFGPGTRLTVL.

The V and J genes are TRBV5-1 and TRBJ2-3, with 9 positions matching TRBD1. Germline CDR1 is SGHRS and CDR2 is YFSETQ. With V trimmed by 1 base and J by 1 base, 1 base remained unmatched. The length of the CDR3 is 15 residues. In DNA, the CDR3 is TGCGCCAGCAGCTTGCGGACAGGGGGCACAGATACGCAGTATTTT. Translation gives CASSLRTGGTDTQYF. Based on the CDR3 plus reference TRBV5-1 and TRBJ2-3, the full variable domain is KAGVTQTPRYLIKTRGQQVTLSCSPISGHRSVSWYQQTPGQGLQFLFEYFSETQRNKGNFPGRFSGRQFSNSRSEMNVSTLELGDSALYLCASSLRTGGTDTQYFGPGTRLTVL.

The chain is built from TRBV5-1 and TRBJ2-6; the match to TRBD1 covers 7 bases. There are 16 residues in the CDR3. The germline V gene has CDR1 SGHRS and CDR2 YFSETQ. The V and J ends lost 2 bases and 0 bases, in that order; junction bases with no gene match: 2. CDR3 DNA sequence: TGCGCCAGCAGCTTCAACAGGGGCTCTGGGGCCAACGTCCTGACTTTC. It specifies CASSFNRGSGANVLTF.

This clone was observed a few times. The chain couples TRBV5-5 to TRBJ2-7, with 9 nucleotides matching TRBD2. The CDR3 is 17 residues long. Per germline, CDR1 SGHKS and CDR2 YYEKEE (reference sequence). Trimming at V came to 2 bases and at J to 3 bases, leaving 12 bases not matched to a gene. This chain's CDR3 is CASSFDPQAGGIYEQYF. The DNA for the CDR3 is TGTGCCAGCAGCTTCGATCCGCAAGCGGGGGGAATCTACGAGCAGTACTTC.

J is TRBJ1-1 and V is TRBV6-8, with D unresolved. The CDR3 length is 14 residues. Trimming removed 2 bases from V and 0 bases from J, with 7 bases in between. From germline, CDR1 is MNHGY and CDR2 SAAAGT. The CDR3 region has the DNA TGTGCCAGCAGTTACGGCAACATGAACACTGAAGCTTTCTTT. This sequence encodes CASSYGNMNTEAFF.

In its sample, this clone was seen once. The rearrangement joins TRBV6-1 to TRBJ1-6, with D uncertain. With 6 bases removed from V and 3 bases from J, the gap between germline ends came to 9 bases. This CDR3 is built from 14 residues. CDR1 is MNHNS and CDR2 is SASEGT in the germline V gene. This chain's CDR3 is CASSVQFYNSPLHF. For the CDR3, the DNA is TGTGCCAGCAGCGTACAGTTCTATAATTCACCCCTCCACTTT.

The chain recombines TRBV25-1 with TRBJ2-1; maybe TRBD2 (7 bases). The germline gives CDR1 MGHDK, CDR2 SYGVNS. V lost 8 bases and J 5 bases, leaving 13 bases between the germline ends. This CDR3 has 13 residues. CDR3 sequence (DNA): TGTGCCAGCCGGATAGGGGGGGACAATGAGCAGTTCTTC. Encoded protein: CASRIGGDNEQFF. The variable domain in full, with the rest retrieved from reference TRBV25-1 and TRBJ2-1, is EADIYQTPRYLVIGTGKKITLECSQTMGHDKMYWYQQDPGMELHLIHYSYGVNSTEKGDLSSESTVSRIRTEHFPLTLESARPSHTSQYLCASRIGGDNEQFFGPGTRLTVL.

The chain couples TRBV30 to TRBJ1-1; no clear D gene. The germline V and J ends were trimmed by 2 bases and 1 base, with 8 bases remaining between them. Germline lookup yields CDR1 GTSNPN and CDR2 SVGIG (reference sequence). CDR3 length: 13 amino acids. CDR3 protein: CAWSPVGNTEAFF. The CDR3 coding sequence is TGTGCCTGGAGTCCCGTAGGGAACACTGAAGCTTTCTTT.